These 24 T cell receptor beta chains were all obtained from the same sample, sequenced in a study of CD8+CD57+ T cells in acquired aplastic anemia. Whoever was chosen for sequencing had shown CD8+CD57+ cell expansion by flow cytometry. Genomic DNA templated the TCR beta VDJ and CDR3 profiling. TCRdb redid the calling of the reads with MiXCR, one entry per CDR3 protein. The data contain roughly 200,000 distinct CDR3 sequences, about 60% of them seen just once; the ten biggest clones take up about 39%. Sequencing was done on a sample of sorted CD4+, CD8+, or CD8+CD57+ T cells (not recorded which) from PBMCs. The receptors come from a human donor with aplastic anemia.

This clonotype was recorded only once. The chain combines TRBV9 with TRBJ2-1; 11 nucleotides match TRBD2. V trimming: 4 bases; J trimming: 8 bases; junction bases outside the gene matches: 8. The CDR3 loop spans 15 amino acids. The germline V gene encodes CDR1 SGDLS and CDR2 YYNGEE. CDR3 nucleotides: TGTGCCAGCAGCACCTTAGCGGGAGGGCCGGATGAGCAGTTCTTC. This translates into CASSTLAGGPDEQFF.

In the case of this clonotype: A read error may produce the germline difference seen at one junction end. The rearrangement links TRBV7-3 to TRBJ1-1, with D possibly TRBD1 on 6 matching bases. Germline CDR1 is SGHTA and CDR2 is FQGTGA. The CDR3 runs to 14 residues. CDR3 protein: CASSTGQGNTGAFF. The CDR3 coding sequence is TGTGCCAGCAGCACTGGGCAGGGGAACACTGGAGCTTTCTTT.

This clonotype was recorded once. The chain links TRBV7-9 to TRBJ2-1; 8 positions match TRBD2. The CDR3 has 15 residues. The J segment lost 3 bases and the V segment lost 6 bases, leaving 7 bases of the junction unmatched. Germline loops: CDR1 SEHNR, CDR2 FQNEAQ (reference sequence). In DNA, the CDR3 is TGTGCCAGCAGGGACCTGGCGGGGGGCTACAATGAGCAGTTCTTC. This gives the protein CASRDLAGGYNEQFF.

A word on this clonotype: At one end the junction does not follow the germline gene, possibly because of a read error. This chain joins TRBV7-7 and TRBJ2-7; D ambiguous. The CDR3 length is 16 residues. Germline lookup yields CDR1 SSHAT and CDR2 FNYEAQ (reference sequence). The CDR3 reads CASSVETLTYGYEQYF. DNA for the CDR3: TGTGCTAGCAGCGTCGAAACACTAACCTATGGATACGAGCAGTACTTC.

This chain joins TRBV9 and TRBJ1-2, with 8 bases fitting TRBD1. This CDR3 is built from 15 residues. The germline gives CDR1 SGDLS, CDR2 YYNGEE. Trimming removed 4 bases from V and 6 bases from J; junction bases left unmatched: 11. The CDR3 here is CASSPRTGPDHGYTF. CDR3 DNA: TGTGCCAGCAGCCCCCGGACAGGGCCGGACCATGGCTACACCTTC. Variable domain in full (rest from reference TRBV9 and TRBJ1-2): DSGVTQTPKHLITATGQRVTLRCSPRSGDLSVYWYQQSLDQGLQFLIQYYNGEERAKGNILERFSAQQFPDLHSELNLSSLELGDSALYFCASSPRTGPDHGYTFGSGTRLTVV.

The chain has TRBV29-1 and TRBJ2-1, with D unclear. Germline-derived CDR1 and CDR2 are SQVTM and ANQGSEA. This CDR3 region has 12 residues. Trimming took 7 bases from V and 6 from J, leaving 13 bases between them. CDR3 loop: CSADIKVNEQFF. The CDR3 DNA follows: TGCAGCGCGGATATAAAAGTCAATGAGCAGTTCTTC.

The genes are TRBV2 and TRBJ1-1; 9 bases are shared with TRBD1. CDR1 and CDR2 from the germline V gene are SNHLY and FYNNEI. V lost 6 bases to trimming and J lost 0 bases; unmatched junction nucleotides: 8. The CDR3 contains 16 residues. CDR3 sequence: CASSPRDRALNTEAFF. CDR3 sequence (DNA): TGTGCCAGCAGCCCTCGGGACAGGGCACTGAACACTGAAGCTTTCTTT. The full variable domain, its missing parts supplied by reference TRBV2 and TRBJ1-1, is EPEVTQTPSHQVTQMGQEVILRCVPISNHLYFYWYRQILGQKVEFLVSFYNNEISEKSEIFDDQFSVERPDGSNFTLKIRSTKLEDSAMYFCASSPRDRALNTEAFFGQGTRLTVV.

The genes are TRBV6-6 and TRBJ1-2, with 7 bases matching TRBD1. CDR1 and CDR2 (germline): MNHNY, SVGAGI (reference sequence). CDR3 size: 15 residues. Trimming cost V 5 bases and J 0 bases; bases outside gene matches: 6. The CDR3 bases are TGTGCCAGCAGTGAACGGACAGGTTCTAACTATGGCTACACCTTC. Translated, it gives CASSERTGSNYGYTF.

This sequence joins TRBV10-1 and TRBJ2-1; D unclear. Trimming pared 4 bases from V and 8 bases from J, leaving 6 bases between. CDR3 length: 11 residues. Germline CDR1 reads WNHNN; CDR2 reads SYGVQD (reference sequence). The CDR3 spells CASSGTYEQFF. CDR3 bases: TGCGCCAGCAGTGGGACCTATGAGCAGTTCTTC.

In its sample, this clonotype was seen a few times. This chain's CDR3 is CASSVGLAGAEQYF. DNA for the CDR3: TGTGCCAGCAGCGTAGGACTAGCGGGAGCCGAGCAGTACTTC. The chain joins TRBV9 to TRBJ2-1; 12 bases are a match to TRBD2. The J call may be incorrect, as the DNA end agrees better with TRBJ2-7. Germline CDR1 reads SGDLS; CDR2 reads YYNGEE. The CDR3 runs to 14 residues.

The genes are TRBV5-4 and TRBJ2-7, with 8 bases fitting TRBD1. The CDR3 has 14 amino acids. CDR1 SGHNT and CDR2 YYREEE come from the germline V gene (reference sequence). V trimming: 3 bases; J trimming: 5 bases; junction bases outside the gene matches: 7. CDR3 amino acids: CASSSGQAGNEQYF. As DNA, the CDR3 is TGTGCCAGCAGCTCGGGACAGGCTGGGAACGAGCAGTACTTC. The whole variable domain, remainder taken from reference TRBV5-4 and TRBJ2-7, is ETGVTQSPTHLIKTRGQQVTLRCSSQSGHNTVSWYQQALGQGPQFIFQYYREEENGRGNFPPRFSGLQFPNYSSELNVNALELDDSALYLCASSSGQAGNEQYFGPGTRLTVT.

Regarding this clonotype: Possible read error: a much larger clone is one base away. The CDR3 sequence is CASSILRGSGNTIYF. In DNA form, the CDR3 reads TGTGCCAGCAGCATCCTACGGGGCTCTGGAAACACCATATATTTT. The rearrangement joins TRBV7-9 to TRBJ1-3, with D unresolved. Between the trimmed V and J ends, which lost 5 bases and 0 bases, there was a span of 11 bases. The CDR3 runs 15 residues. Germline V gives CDR1 SEHNR, CDR2 FQNEAQ (reference sequence).

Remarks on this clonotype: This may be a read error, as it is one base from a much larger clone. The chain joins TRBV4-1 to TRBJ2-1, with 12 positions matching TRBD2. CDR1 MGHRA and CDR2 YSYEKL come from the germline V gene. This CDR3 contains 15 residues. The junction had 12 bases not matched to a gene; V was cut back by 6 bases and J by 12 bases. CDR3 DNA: TGCGCCAGCAGTCCGACTAGCGGGGGAGGGAGTGGGCAGTTCTTC. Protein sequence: CASSPTSGGGSGQFF.

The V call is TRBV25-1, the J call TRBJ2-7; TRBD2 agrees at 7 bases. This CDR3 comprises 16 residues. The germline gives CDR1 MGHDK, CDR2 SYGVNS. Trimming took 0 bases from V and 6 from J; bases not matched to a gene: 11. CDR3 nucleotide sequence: TGTGCCAGCAGTGAATATGGAGAAGCGGGAAACGGCGAGCAGTACTTC. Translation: CASSEYGEAGNGEQYF.

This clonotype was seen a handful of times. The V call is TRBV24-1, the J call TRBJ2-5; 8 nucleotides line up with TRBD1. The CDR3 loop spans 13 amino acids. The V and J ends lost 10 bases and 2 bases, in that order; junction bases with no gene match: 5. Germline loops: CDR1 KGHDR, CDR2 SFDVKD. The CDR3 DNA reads TGTGCCACTGACAGGGGCGATCAAGAGACCCAGTACTTC. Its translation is CATDRGDQETQYF.

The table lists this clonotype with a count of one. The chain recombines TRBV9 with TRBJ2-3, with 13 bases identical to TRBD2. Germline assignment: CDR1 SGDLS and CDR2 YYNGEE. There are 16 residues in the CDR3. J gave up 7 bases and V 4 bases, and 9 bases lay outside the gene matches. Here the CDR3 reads CASSPPGTSGANTQYF. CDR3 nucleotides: TGTGCCAGCAGCCCCCCAGGGACTAGCGGGGCCAATACGCAGTATTTT.

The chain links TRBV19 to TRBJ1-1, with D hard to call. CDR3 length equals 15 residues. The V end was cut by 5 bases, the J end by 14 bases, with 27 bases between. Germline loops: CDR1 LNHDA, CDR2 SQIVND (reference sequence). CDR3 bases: TGTGCCAGTAGTCCGTTGGGTACCTCCTACAATGAGCAGTTCTTT. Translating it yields CASSPLGTSYNEQFF.

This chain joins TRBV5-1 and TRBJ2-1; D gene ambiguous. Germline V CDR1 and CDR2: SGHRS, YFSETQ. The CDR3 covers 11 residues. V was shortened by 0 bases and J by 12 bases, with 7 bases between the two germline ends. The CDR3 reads CASSLANTQFF. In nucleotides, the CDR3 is TGCGCCAGCAGCTTGGCGAATACGCAGTTCTTC.

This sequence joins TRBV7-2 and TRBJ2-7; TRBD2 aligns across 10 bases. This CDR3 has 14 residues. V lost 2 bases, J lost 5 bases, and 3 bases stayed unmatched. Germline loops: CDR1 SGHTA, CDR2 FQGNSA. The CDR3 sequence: CASSLTSGNDEQYF. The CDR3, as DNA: TGTGCCAGCAGCTTAACTAGCGGGAATGACGAGCAGTACTTC.

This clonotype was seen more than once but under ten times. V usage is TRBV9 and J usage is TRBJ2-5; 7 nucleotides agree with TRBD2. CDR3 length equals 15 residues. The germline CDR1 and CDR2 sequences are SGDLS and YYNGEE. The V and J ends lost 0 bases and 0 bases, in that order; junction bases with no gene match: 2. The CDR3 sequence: CASSVGGTNQETQYF. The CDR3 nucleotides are TGTGCCAGCAGCGTAGGAGGGACTAACCAAGAGACCCAGTACTTC.

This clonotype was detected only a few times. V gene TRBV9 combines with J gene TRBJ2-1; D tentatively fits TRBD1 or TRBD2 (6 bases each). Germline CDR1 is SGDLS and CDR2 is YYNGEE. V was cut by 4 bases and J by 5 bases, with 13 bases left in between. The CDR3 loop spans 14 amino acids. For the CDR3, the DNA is TGTGCCAGCAGCCTACGGGGGCTCGACAATGAGCAGTTCTTC. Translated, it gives CASSLRGLDNEQFF. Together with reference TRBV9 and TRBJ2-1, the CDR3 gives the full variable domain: DSGVTQTPKHLITATGQRVTLRCSPRSGDLSVYWYQQSLDQGLQFLIQYYNGEERAKGNILERFSAQQFPDLHSELNLSSLELGDSALYFCASSLRGLDNEQFFGPGTRLTVL.

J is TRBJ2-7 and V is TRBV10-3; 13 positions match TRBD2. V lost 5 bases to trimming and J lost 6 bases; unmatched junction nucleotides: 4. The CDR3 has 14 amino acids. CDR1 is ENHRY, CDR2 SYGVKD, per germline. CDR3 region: CAISPGLAGTEQYF. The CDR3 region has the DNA TGTGCCATCAGTCCGGGACTAGCGGGAACCGAGCAGTACTTC.

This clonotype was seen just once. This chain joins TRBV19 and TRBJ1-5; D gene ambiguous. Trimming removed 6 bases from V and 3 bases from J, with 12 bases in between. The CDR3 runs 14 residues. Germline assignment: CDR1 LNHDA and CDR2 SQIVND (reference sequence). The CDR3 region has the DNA TGTGCCAGTAGGGGAACCAACGCCAATCAGCCCCAGCATTTT. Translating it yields CASRGTNANQPQHF.

The CDR3: CASSASGAETQYF. In DNA, the CDR3 is TGCGCCAGCAGTGCATCAGGGGCAGAGACCCAGTACTTC. The gene calls are TRBV10-1 and TRBJ2-5; D may be TRBD1 (6 bases). From germline, CDR1 is WNHNN and CDR2 SYGVQD (reference sequence). The CDR3 extends over 13 amino acids. The germline V and J ends were trimmed by 4 bases and 4 bases, with 10 bases remaining between them.